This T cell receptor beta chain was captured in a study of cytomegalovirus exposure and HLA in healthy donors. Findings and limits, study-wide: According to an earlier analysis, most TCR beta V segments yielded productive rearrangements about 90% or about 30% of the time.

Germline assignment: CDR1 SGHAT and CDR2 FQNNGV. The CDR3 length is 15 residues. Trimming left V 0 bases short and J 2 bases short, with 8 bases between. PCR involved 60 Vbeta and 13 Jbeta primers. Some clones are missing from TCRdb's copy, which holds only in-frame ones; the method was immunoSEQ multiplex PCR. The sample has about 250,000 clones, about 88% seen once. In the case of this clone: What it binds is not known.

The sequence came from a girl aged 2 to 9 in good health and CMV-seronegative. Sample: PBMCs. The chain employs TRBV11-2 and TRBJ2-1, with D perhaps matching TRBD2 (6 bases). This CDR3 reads CASSLEAGTYNEQFF. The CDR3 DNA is TGTGCCAGCAGCTTAGAGGCGGGAACCTACAATGAGCAGTTCTTC.